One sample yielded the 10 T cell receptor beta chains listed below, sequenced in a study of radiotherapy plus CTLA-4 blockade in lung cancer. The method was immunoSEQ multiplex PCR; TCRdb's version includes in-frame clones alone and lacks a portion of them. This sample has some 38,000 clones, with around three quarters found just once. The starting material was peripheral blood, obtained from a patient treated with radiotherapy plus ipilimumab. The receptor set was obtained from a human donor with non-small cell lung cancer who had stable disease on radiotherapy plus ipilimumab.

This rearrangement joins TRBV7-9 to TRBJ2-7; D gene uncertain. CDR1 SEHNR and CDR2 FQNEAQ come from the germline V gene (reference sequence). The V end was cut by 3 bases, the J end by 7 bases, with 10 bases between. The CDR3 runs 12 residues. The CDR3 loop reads CASSFQDGEQYV. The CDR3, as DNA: TGTGCCAGCAGCTTTCAGGACGGGGAGCAGTACGTC.

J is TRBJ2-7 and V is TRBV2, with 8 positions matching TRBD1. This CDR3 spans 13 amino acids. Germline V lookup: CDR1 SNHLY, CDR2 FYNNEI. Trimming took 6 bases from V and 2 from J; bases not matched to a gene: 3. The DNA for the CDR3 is TGTGCCAGCAGCCTACAGGGGGCCTACGAGCAGTACTTC. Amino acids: CASSLQGAYEQYF.

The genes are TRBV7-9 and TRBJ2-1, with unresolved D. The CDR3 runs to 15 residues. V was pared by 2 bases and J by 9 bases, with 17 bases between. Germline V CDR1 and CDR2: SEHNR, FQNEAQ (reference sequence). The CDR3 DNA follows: TGTGCCAGCAGCTTAAGGGAACTAAGAAGTACTGAGCAGTTCTTC. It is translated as CASSLRELRSTEQFF. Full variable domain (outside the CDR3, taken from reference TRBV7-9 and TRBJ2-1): DTGVSQNPRHKITKRGQNVTFRCDPISEHNRLYWYRQTLGQGPEFLTYFQNEAQLEKSRLLSDRFSAERPKGSFSTLEIQRTEQGDSAMYLCASSLRELRSTEQFFGPGTRLTVL.

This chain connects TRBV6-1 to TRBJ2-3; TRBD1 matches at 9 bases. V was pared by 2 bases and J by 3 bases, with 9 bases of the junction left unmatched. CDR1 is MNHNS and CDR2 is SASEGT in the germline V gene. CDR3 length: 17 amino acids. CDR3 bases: TGTGCCAGCAGTGAACTCCCGCCGGGACAGGGAACAGATACGCAGTATTTT. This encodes CASSELPPGQGTDTQYF.

The CDR3 DNA is TGTGCCAGTAGTATAATGGTTGGACAGAACTATGGCTACACCTTC. As protein: CASSIMVGQNYGYTF. The V call is TRBV19, the J call TRBJ1-2; tentative D call: TRBD1 (6 bases). The V and J ends lost 2 bases and 2 bases respectively, with 12 bases between them. Germline V gene sequence: CDR1 LNHDA, CDR2 SQIVND (reference sequence). CDR3 length: 15 residues.

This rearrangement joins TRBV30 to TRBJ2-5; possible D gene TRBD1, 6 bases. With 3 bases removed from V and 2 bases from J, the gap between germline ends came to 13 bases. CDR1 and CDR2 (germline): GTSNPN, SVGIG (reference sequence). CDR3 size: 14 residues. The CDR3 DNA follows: TGTGCCTGGAGCTCCGGGACACTTCAAGAGACCCAGTACTTC. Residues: CAWSSGTLQETQYF.

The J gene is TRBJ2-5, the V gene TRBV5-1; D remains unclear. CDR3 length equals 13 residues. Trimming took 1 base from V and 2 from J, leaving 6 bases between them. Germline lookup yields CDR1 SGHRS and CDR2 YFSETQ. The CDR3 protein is CASSLNIQETQYF. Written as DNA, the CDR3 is TGCGCCAGCAGCTTGAACATACAAGAGACCCAGTACTTC.

The CDR3 nucleotides read TGTGCCTGGAGTGAGTGGGGTGGAAACACCATATATTTT. Translation gives CAWSEWGGNTIYF. The gene calls are TRBV30 and TRBJ1-3; the D is unclear. V lost 1 base to trimming and J lost 3 bases, with 7 bases between them. The CDR3 is 13 amino acids. Germline CDR1 GTSNPN, CDR2 SVGIG (reference sequence).

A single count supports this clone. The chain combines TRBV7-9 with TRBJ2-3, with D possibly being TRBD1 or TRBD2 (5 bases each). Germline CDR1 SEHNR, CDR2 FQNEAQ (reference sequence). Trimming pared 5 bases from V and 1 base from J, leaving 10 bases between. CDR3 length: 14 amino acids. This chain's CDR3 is CASSPMGGTDTQYF. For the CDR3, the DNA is TGTGCCAGCAGCCCTATGGGGGGCACAGATACGCAGTATTTT.

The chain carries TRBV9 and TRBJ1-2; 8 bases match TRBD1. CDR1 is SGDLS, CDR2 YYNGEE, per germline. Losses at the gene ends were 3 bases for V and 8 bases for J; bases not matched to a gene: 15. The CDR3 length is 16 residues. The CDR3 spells CASSGGQGISRYGYTF. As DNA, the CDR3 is TGTGCCAGCAGCGGTGGACAGGGAATATCCCGGTACGGCTACACCTTC. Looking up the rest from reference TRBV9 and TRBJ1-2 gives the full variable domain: DSGVTQTPKHLITATGQRVTLRCSPRSGDLSVYWYQQSLDQGLQFLIQYYNGEERAKGNILERFSAQQFPDLHSELNLSSLELGDSALYFCASSGGQGISRYGYTFGSGTRLTVV.